This T cell receptor beta chain was obtained from a study of blood T cells in healthy people across ages. The CDR3 spans 14 residues. V gave up 10 bases and J gave up 6 bases; unmatched junction bases: 14. The germline gives CDR1 SEHNR, CDR2 FQNEAQ (reference sequence). The second PCR ran roughly 6 to 12 cycles with a sample-barcoded 5' primer and J-beta primers. TCRdb reprocessed the 5' RACE reads with MiXCR, giving one entry per CDR3 protein. The table lists fewer than 1,200,000 distinct CDR3 sequences, approximately 26% of them singletons. These data were also filed under a second study, of T cells of mothers and their children.

The rearrangement links TRBV7-9 to TRBJ1-2; the match to TRBD1 covers 7 bases. The sequenced sample was blood. This receptor was identified in a girl aged 2-9 years in good health. The CDR3 DNA sequence: TGTGCCATAAACGACAGGGAACCTTGGGATGGCTACACCTTC. This translates into CAINDREPWDGYTF.